The 8 T cell receptor beta chains reported below all come from one sample, sequenced in a study of cytotoxic CD8 clonotypes in ibrutinib-treated CLL. Data came from immunoSEQ multiplex PCR; TCRdb stores just in-frame clones and leaves some out. The data hold about 200,000 clones, with over 55% observed a single time. Sequenced material: PBMCs, taken after 24 months of ibrutinib treatment. The receptors stem from a human donor with chronic lymphocytic leukemia.

This clone came up once. V usage is TRBV30 and J usage is TRBJ2-1, with TRBD2 matching 7 bases. The J segment lost 7 bases and the V segment lost 0 bases, leaving 3 bases of the junction unmatched. The germline gives CDR1 GTSNPN, CDR2 SVGIG (reference sequence). The CDR3 is 13 amino acids. The CDR3 region is CAWSVKGGNEQFF. The CDR3 coding sequence is TGTGCCTGGAGTGTAAAGGGAGGGAATGAGCAGTTCTTC.

This clone has at least ten counts. The CDR3 nucleotides read TGTGCCAGCAGCTTAGAACGAAAGGGAGGCGCGTCCTATGGCTACACCTTC. Its protein is CASSLERKGGASYGYTF. The chain combines TRBV7-9 with TRBJ1-2; D remains unclear. CDR1 and CDR2 (germline): SEHNR, FQNEAQ (reference sequence). Trimming took 1 base from V and 4 from J, leaving 19 bases between them. This CDR3 comprises 17 residues. The full variable domain, in which reference TRBV7-9 and TRBJ1-2 provide the parts outside the CDR3, is DTGVSQNPRHKITKRGQNVTFRCDPISEHNRLYWYRQTLGQGPEFLTYFQNEAQLEKSRLLSDRFSAERPKGSFSTLEIQRTEQGDSAMYLCASSLERKGGASYGYTFGSGTRLTVV.

The chain has TRBV6-6 and TRBJ1-5; D possibly corresponds to TRBD1 (6 bases). V was cut by 8 bases and J by 2 bases, with 16 bases left in between. The CDR3 runs 15 residues. Germline V gene sequence: CDR1 MNHNY, CDR2 SVGAGI (reference sequence). The CDR3 sequence: CASGAGDWGNQPQHF. The CDR3 coding sequence is TGTGCCAGCGGGGCAGGGGACTGGGGCAATCAGCCCCAGCATTTT.

This clone was detected only once. The J gene is TRBJ2-5, the V gene TRBV6-1; 8 nucleotides line up with TRBD2. Germline CDR1 and CDR2: MNHNS and SASEGT. The CDR3 totals 14 residues. With 4 bases clipped from V and 5 bases from J, the junction kept 6 bases outside the gene matches. The CDR3 coding sequence is TGTGCCAGCAGTGGTGGCGGGGGGCGGGAGACCCAGTACTTC. This sequence encodes CASSGGGGRETQYF.

The chain uses TRBV7-2 and TRBJ1-2; 9 nucleotides match TRBD1. The CDR3 totals 16 residues. CDR1 SGHTA and CDR2 FQGNSA come from the germline V gene. With V trimmed by 4 bases and J by 4 bases, 10 bases remained unmatched. The CDR3 reads CASSSRTGALSYGYTF. As DNA, the CDR3 is TGTGCCAGCAGCTCCCGGACAGGGGCCCTCTCCTATGGCTACACCTTC.

This clone was seen only a few times. The rearrangement links TRBV15 to TRBJ2-7; D ambiguous. The CDR3 is made up of 13 amino acids. V was pared by 0 bases and J by 3 bases, with 6 bases between. Germline V lookup: CDR1 LNHNV, CDR2 YYDKDF (reference sequence). CDR3 coding DNA: TGTGCCACCAGCAGAGATAAAAGCTACGAGCAGTACTTC. Residues: CATSRDKSYEQYF.

The chain combines TRBV27 with TRBJ2-5, with D possibly being TRBD1 or TRBD2 (8 bases each). Trimming pared 5 bases from V and 5 bases from J, leaving 33 bases between. This CDR3 comprises 20 residues. Germline V gene lookup returns CDR1 MNHEY and CDR2 SMNVEV (reference sequence). The CDR3, as DNA: TGTGCCAGCAGTCAAGACAGGGGAAGAGCGGGAGCTGAGTTTTGGGAGACCCAGTACTTC. As protein: CASSQDRGRAGAEFWETQYF.

The genes are TRBV18 and TRBJ1-2; 7 bases line up with TRBD1. This CDR3 spans 16 amino acids. After removal of 0 bases from V and 4 bases from J, the junction contained 8 bases not matched to a gene. Per the germline V gene, CDR1 is KGHSH and CDR2 is LQKENI. The CDR3 DNA reads as TGTGCCAGCTCACCACCGACAGGGAGGAGTAGCTATGGCTACACCTTC. Its protein product is CASSPPTGRSSYGYTF.